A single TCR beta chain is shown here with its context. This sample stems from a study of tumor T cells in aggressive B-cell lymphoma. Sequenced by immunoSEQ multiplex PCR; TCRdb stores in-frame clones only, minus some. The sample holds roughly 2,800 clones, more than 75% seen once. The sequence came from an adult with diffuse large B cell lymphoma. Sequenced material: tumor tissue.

The CDR3 DNA reads TGCGCCAGCAGCTTGGGGGGGGAGAGCTCTGGGGCCAACGTCCTGACTTTC. It encodes CASSLGGESSGANVLTF. This rearrangement joins TRBV5-1 to TRBJ2-6; D may be TRBD2 (6 bases). V was shortened by 0 bases and J by 0 bases, with 10 bases between the two germline ends. Germline-derived CDR1 and CDR2 are SGHRS and YFSETQ. This CDR3 spans 17 amino acids.